This T cell receptor beta chain comes out of a study of T cells in Graves' hyperthyroidism and ophthalmopathy. This clonotype was observed many times. CDR1 is SGHAT and CDR2 is FQDESV in the germline V gene (reference sequence). The CDR3 has 15 residues. Trimming removed 5 bases at V and 0 bases at J, with 14 bases between. It was RNA transcripts that yielded the amplified TCR beta CDR3 regions. The HTBI primer set drove a first-round RT-PCR of the TCR CDR3. MiXCR, run by TCRdb on the multiplex PCR reads, gives a single entry per CDR3 protein. Here the sample spans around 350,000 distinct CDR3 sequences, about 20% being singletons.

The chain is built from TRBV11-1 and TRBJ2-7, with D possibly matching TRBD1 (6 bases). The sample comprised blood. The sequence derives from a woman between 18 and 29 years old with Graves' hyperthyroidism. The CDR3 region has the DNA TGTGCCAGCAGCGCCCGGGACATCCTCTCCTACGAGCAGTACTTC. This sequence encodes CASSARDILSYEQYF.